This T cell receptor (beta chain) was found in a study of shared clonotypes between healthy human individuals. Study-wide background: The plates for each donor numbered three CD4 naive, three CD4 memory, two CD8 naive and one CD8 memory.

General study results and limits: Non-shared clonotypes displayed generation probabilities falling below those of clonotypes present in all four donors.

A deep-level run was used for the assay. Only in-frame clones appear in the TCRdb table, and some are missing; sequencing was by immunoSEQ multiplex PCR. The repertoire holds 950,000 to 1,300,000 clones, 70% to 80% seen once, with nearly 1.5% in the top ten. Trimming stripped 2 bases from V and 0 bases from J, with 9 bases between. In germline, CDR1 is SGHDT, CDR2 YYEEEE. The CDR3 extends over 16 amino acids. About this clone: Antigen unknown.

This TCR was sampled from a man in his late teens or twenties in good health. V gene TRBV5-6 combines with J gene TRBJ2-6; possible D gene TRBD2, 5 bases. The sequencing sample was made of memory CD4+ T cells sorted from blood. Documented subset: CD45RA-negative fraction. As DNA, the CDR3 is TGTGCCAGCAGCTTAATAGCGCTCTCTGGGGCCAACGTCCTGACTTTC. Amino acid sequence: CASSLIALSGANVLTF. Full variable domain (remainder filled in from reference TRBV5-6 and TRBJ2-6): DAGVTQSPTHLIKTRGQQVTLRCSPKSGHDTVSWYQQALGQGPQFIFQYYEEEERQRGNFPDRFSGHQFPNYSSELNVNALLLGDSALYLCASSLIALSGANVLTFGAGSRLTVL.